Shown below are 16 T cell receptor beta chains from a single sample sequenced in a study of control samples from healthy donors and cancer patients. Using immunoSEQ multiplex PCR, the repertoire was profiled, and TCRdb retains in-frame clones only, with some absent. Of hundreds of thousands of clones listed, 80% to 95% are singletons. The sequencing input was PBMCs. The receptors shown here come from a man in his forties with head and neck cancer.

This chain connects TRBV3-1 (or the pseudogene TRBV3-2) to TRBJ2-3, with D perhaps matching TRBD2 (5 bases). The CDR3 runs to 14 residues. V lost 7 bases and J lost 5, with 16 bases in between. Germline CDR1 is LGHDT and CDR2 is YNNKEL (reference sequence). Here the CDR3 DNA reads TGTGCCAGCACCCGGACGGGGTCAGGAGATACGCAGTATTTT. Protein product: CASTRTGSGDTQYF.

This clone was recorded once. The chain couples TRBV7-9 to TRBJ1-2; possible D gene TRBD1, 5 bases. The CDR3 loop spans 14 amino acids. The ends were cut back, 3 bases at V and 2 bases at J, with 10 bases in the middle. Germline V CDR1 and CDR2: SEHNR, FQNEAQ (reference sequence). CDR3 in amino acids: CASSFQGPNYGYTF. The CDR3 DNA follows: TGTGCCAGCAGCTTCCAGGGCCCGAACTATGGCTACACCTTC.

The chain is built from TRBV6-6 and TRBJ2-3; no clear D gene. Trimming removed 4 bases at V and 6 bases at J, with 2 bases between. CDR1 and CDR2 from the germline V gene are MNHNY and SVGAGI (reference sequence). The length of the CDR3 is 10 residues. The CDR3 spells CASSSDTQYF. The CDR3 nucleotides are TGTGCCAGCAGTTCGGATACGCAGTATTTT.

This chain connects TRBV11-1 to TRBJ1-2; 7 bases are shared with TRBD1. This CDR3 is built from 13 residues. Germline-derived CDR1 and CDR2 are SGHAT and FQDESV (reference sequence). J gave up 9 bases and V 5 bases, and 9 bases lay outside the gene matches. The CDR3: CASSEGQRESYTF. DNA for the CDR3: TGTGCCAGCAGCGAGGGACAGCGAGAGAGCTACACCTTC.

V usage is TRBV11-2 and J usage is TRBJ1-1, with D possibly TRBD1 on 6 matching bases. The length of the CDR3 is 17 residues. Trimming removed 4 bases at V and 0 bases at J, with 18 bases between. Germline assignment: CDR1 SGHAT and CDR2 FQNNGV. The CDR3 loop reads CASSSVQGRTMNTEAFF. CDR3 coding DNA: TGTGCCAGCAGCTCGGTACAGGGTAGAACTATGAACACTGAAGCTTTCTTT.

Regarding this clone: In the same sample, other DNA sequences code for this CDR3. The genes are TRBV5-1 and TRBJ2-7; 8 nucleotides line up with TRBD1. Germline V gives CDR1 SGHRS, CDR2 YFSETQ. This CDR3 region has 13 residues. V shed 4 bases and J 4 bases; nucleotides not matched to a gene: 4. CDR3 in DNA: TGCGCCAGCAGCCTTACAGGGGGTTACGAGCAGTACTTC. Translated, it gives CASSLTGGYEQYF.

This chain uses TRBV14 with TRBJ2-1, with D possibly matching TRBD2 (6 bases). Between the trimmed V and J ends, which lost 1 base and 1 base, there was a span of 11 bases. CDR1 and CDR2 from the germline V gene are SGHDN and FVKESK. CDR3 length: 16 amino acids. The CDR3 loop is CASSQGGVPSYNEQFF. CDR3 DNA: TGTGCCAGCAGCCAAGGGGGGGTACCGTCCTACAATGAGCAGTTCTTC.

The chain recombines TRBV30 with TRBJ1-6; tentative D call: TRBD1 (6 bases). CDR3 length: 13 amino acids. Trimming left V 2 bases short and J 10 bases short, with 12 bases between. Germline V gene lookup returns CDR1 GTSNPN and CDR2 SVGIG (reference sequence). Here the CDR3 reads CAWSPEGDSPLHF. The CDR3 DNA reads TGTGCCTGGAGTCCAGAGGGGGACTCACCCCTCCACTTT.

The chain links TRBV6-2 or TRBV6-3 to TRBJ1-1; TRBD1 matches at 9 bases. This CDR3 region has 14 residues. V lost 5 bases to trimming and J lost 0 bases; unmatched junction nucleotides: 1. Looked up from germline, CDR1 is MNHEY and CDR2 is SVGEGT. The CDR3 sequence is CASSNRGLNTEAFF. CDR3 DNA: TGTGCCAGCAGTAACAGGGGGCTGAACACTGAAGCTTTCTTT.

The chain combines TRBV11-2 with TRBJ1-6; D is undetermined. Trimming shortened V by 4 bases and J by 0 bases, and 7 bases separated the two germline ends. The CDR3 totals 15 residues. Per the germline V gene, CDR1 is SGHAT and CDR2 is FQNNGV. As DNA, the CDR3 is TGTGCCAGCAGCTCGCGGGGCTCCTATAATTCACCCCTCCACTTT. Its protein product is CASSSRGSYNSPLHF.

This rearrangement joins TRBV5-6 to TRBJ2-1, with 11 positions matching TRBD2. The CDR3 consists of 16 residues. V lost 4 bases and J lost 4; bases outside the gene matches: 7. Germline CDR1 and CDR2: SGHDT and YYEEEE. This chain's CDR3 is CASSPSGGWGYNEQFF. Written as DNA, the CDR3 is TGTGCCAGCAGCCCTAGCGGGGGGTGGGGGTACAATGAGCAGTTCTTC. Full variable domain (outside the CDR3, taken from reference TRBV5-6 and TRBJ2-1): DAGVTQSPTHLIKTRGQQVTLRCSPKSGHDTVSWYQQALGQGPQFIFQYYEEEERQRGNFPDRFSGHQFPNYSSELNVNALLLGDSALYLCASSPSGGWGYNEQFFGPGTRLTVL.

V and J are TRBV7-8 and TRBJ1-3, with a tentative D call TRBD1 (5 bases). The V end was cut by 0 bases, the J end by 0 bases, with 9 bases between. The CDR3 spans 16 residues. CDR1 is SGHVS and CDR2 is FQNEAQ in the germline V gene. CDR3 residues: CASSLAGGSSGNTIYF. The CDR3 region has the DNA TGTGCCAGCAGCTTAGCGGGGGGGAGCTCTGGAAACACCATATATTTT.

The J gene is TRBJ2-7, the V gene TRBV4-2; D gene unclear. CDR3 size: 12 residues. The germline V gene encodes CDR1 LGHNA and CDR2 YNFKEQ. V lost 2 bases, J lost 3 bases, and 5 bases lay in between. DNA for the CDR3: TGTGCCAGCAGCCAACCCAACTACGAGCAGTACTTC. Its protein product is CASSQPNYEQYF.

The count of this clone is one. The V call is TRBV19, the J call TRBJ1-5, with D possibly TRBD1 on 6 matching bases. The ends were cut back, 5 bases at V and 6 bases at J, with 14 bases in the middle. This CDR3 is 14 amino acids long. Germline V CDR1 and CDR2: LNHDA, SQIVND (reference sequence). CDR3 nucleotides: TGTGCCAGTAGTGCCGGGGGGGCCCGTCAGCCCCAGCATTTT. Translation gives CASSAGGARQPQHF.

The V and J genes are TRBV11-2 and TRBJ2-6; possible D gene TRBD1, 6 bases. The V end lost 0 bases, the J end lost 0 bases, and 12 bases lay between the germline ends. CDR1 and CDR2 from the germline V gene are SGHAT and FQNNGV. The length of the CDR3 is 18 residues. CDR3 amino acids: CASSLEWTDPSGANVLTF. The CDR3 bases are TGTGCCAGCAGCTTAGAGTGGACAGACCCCTCTGGGGCCAACGTCCTGACTTTC.

CDR3 sequence reads: CASSGRDSQETQYF. The CDR3 bases are TGTGCCAGCAGCGGAAGGGACAGCCAAGAGACCCAGTACTTC. This chain links TRBV9 with TRBJ2-5; 7 positions agree with TRBD1. Germline V gives CDR1 SGDLS, CDR2 YYNGEE. V was clipped by 3 bases and J by 1 base; unmatched bases: 3. This CDR3 is 14 amino acids long.